Each of the 31 T cell receptor beta chains below was sequenced from the same sample in a study of vaccination effects on CD4 cells after COVID-19. Antigen-specific CD4+ T cells were first expanded with viral peptide pools by the ViraFEST assay and only then sequenced. Culture proceeded for approximately 9 days, and CD4+ T cells were then isolated. BNT162b2 vaccine or mRNA-1273 vaccine was given to participants in two doses. Repertoires were generated with immunoSEQ multiplex PCR, while TCRdb's copy carries only in-frame clones and drops some. Of about 35,000 clones detected, roughly four fifths appear once; the ten largest clones hold roughly 1.6%. Their antigens are not known. Sequenced material: CD4+ T cells from PBMCs cultured with HCoV-NL63 spike peptides, taken after COVID-19 vaccination. The source of these receptors is a human donor who received a COVID-19 vaccine. Some clones in this sample may be carry-over from other donors' samples.

This clone appeared a single time. The V and J genes are TRBV20-1 and TRBJ2-5; D remains ambiguous. The CDR3 consists of 11 residues. V lost 6 bases and J lost 4, with 9 bases in between. The germline CDR1 and CDR2 sequences are DFQATT and SNEGSKA (reference sequence). CDR3 sequence (DNA): TGCAGTGCCACCCTCCGAGAGACCCAGTACTTC. Translated, it gives CSATLRETQYF.

As for this clone: This same CDR3 is encoded by further DNA sequences in the sample. This chain connects TRBV6-2 or TRBV6-3 to TRBJ1-5, with a tentative D call TRBD1 (6 bases). The CDR3 contains 15 residues. V was pared by 0 bases and J by 7 bases, with 13 bases between. In germline, CDR1 is MNHEY, CDR2 SVGEGT. The CDR3 protein is CASSYSRGANQPQHF. CDR3 nucleotides: TGTGCCAGCAGTTACTCGAGGGGGGCGAACCAGCCCCAGCATTTT.

The J gene is TRBJ2-7, the V gene TRBV15; perhaps TRBD1 as D (6 bases). The CDR3 runs to 14 residues. V was trimmed by 5 bases and J by 2 bases, leaving 13 bases between them. The germline CDR1 and CDR2 sequences are LNHNV and YYDKDF (reference sequence). The CDR3 DNA reads TGTGCCACCAGCGCCGGACAGTCCACCTACGAGCAGTACGTC. Its translation: CATSAGQSTYEQYV.

The rearrangement links TRBV11-2 to TRBJ2-7; 9 nucleotides match TRBD1. CDR3 size: 16 residues. CDR1 is SGHAT, CDR2 FQNNGV, per germline. V was clipped by 0 bases and J by 0 bases; unmatched bases: 3. The CDR3 DNA sequence: TGTGCCAGCAGCTTAGATCTGGACAGGGGCTCCTACGAGCAGTACGTC. It yields the protein CASSLDLDRGSYEQYV.

The V call is TRBV6-2 or TRBV6-3, the J call TRBJ2-3; no reliable D call. The germline V and J ends were trimmed by 0 bases and 1 base, with 5 bases remaining between them. This CDR3 region has 14 residues. The germline gives CDR1 MNHEY, CDR2 SVGEGT. The CDR3 nucleotides read TGTGCCAGCAGTTACTCGTCGCGCACAGATACGCAGTATTTT. This translates into CASSYSSRTDTQYF.

Only a few counts were recorded for this clone. The chain employs TRBV4-1 and TRBJ1-5; D unresolved. Trimming shortened V by 2 bases and J by 11 bases, and 16 bases separated the two germline ends. This CDR3 has 14 amino acids. Per the germline V gene, CDR1 is MGHRA and CDR2 is YSYEKL. Here the CDR3 DNA reads TGCGCCAGCAGCCAAACTCCAACAGAACGCACCCAGCATTTT. This translates into CASSQTPTERTQHF.

The chain couples TRBV11-2 to TRBJ2-5, with D possibly TRBD2 on 6 matching bases. V dropped 4 bases and J dropped 9 bases, with 18 bases sitting between them. The germline V gene encodes CDR1 SGHAT and CDR2 FQNNGV. The CDR3 is 14 residues long. The CDR3 loop is CASSSPARRRAQYF. The CDR3 DNA reads TGTGCCAGCAGCTCGCCGGCGCGACGGAGGGCCCAGTACTTC.

DNA of the CDR3: TGTGCCAGCAGCTTACACGGACAGGGATACGAGCAGTACGTC. Translated, it gives CASSLHGQGYEQYV. V gene TRBV5-8 combines with J gene TRBJ2-7, with 8 bases identical to TRBD1. CDR3 length equals 14 residues. With 2 bases clipped from V and 4 bases from J, the junction kept 5 bases outside the gene matches. Germline CDR1 reads SGHTS; CDR2 reads YDEGEE.

J is TRBJ2-2 and V is TRBV2; no clear D gene. CDR1 is SNHLY and CDR2 is FYNNEI in the germline V gene. This CDR3 region has 13 residues. V was clipped by 5 bases and J by 1 base, with 5 bases between them. The CDR3 DNA follows: TGTGCCAGCAGTCCCGAGAACACCGGGGAGCTGTTTTTT. Translation: CASSPENTGELFF.

CDR3 DNA sequence: TGTGCCAGCAGTGTAGCGATGGTGGGGACCCAGTACTTC. It yields the protein CASSVAMVGTQYF. This chain connects TRBV25-1 to TRBJ2-5, with a possible D match to TRBD2 (5 bases). The length of the CDR3 is 13 residues. Germline CDR1 MGHDK, CDR2 SYGVNS. Trimming stripped 4 bases from V and 7 bases from J, with 13 bases between.

This chain uses TRBV15 with TRBJ1-1; D uncertain. This CDR3 has 14 amino acids. In germline, CDR1 is LNHNV, CDR2 YYDKDF (reference sequence). Trimming took off 0 bases at V and 5 bases at J, with 10 bases between the two ends. The CDR3 sequence is CATSRDPGRTEAFF. The DNA for the CDR3 is TGTGCCACCAGCAGAGATCCCGGGAGAACTGAAGCTTTCTTT.

This chain joins TRBV19 and TRBJ1-5; D may be TRBD1 (6 bases). Germline CDR1 is LNHDA and CDR2 is SQIVND (reference sequence). Trimming shortened V by 6 bases and J by 11 bases, and 14 bases separated the two germline ends. The CDR3 length is 12 residues. The CDR3 DNA reads TGTGCCAGTAGCCGTCGGACAGACTCCCAGCATTTT. Encoded protein: CASSRRTDSQHF.

The chain employs TRBV3-1 (or the pseudogene TRBV3-2) and TRBJ2-2, with 9 bases lining up with TRBD2. Losses at the gene ends were 4 bases for V and 4 bases for J; bases not matched to a gene: 7. This CDR3 is built from 16 residues. Per germline, CDR1 LGHDT and CDR2 YNNKEL (reference sequence). The CDR3 reads CASSRGRGGATGELFF. The CDR3 DNA reads TGTGCCAGCAGCCGGGGCCGCGGGGGGGCCACCGGGGAGCTGTTTTTT.

This clone was counted only a few times. V and J are TRBV28 and TRBJ1-1; 8 nucleotides align to TRBD1. V lost 5 bases and J lost 1; bases outside the gene matches: 3. CDR3 size: 14 residues. Per germline, CDR1 MDHEN and CDR2 SYDVKM. CDR3 amino acids: CASSQGARNTEAFF. The DNA of the CDR3 is TGTGCCAGCAGTCAGGGGGCCAGGAACACTGAAGCTTTCTTT.

This chain connects TRBV19 to TRBJ1-1; 8 bases are shared with TRBD1. The CDR3 spans 16 residues. The V gene end was trimmed by 3 bases and the J gene end by 0 bases; junction bases not matched to a gene: 6. In germline, CDR1 is LNHDA, CDR2 SQIVND (reference sequence). CDR3 sequence reads: CASSMTGVYMNTEAFF. The CDR3 nucleotides read TGTGCCAGTAGTATGACAGGGGTTTACATGAACACTGAAGCTTTCTTT. Combining the CDR3 with reference TRBV19 and TRBJ1-1 gives the whole variable domain DGGITQSPKYLFRKEGQNVTLSCEQNLNHDAMYWYRQDPGQGLRLIYYSQIVNDFQKGDIAEGYSVSREKKESFPLTVTSAQKNPTAFYLCASSMTGVYMNTEAFFGQGTRLTVV.

This clone was observed once. DNA of the CDR3: TGTGCCAGCTCACCGGACAGGGGAGACTCACCCCTCCACTTT. Amino acid sequence: CASSPDRGDSPLHF. The chain recombines TRBV18 with TRBJ1-6; 9 nucleotides line up with TRBD1. V shed 3 bases, J shed 10 bases, and the junction held 4 bases outside the gene matches. The length of the CDR3 is 14 residues. CDR1 and CDR2 from the germline V gene are KGHSH and LQKENI.

This clone was found once. This chain connects TRBV15 to TRBJ1-3, with D unresolved. Trimming took 0 bases from V and 4 from J, leaving 13 bases between them. Germline V lookup: CDR1 LNHNV, CDR2 YYDKDF (reference sequence). The CDR3 length is 16 residues. DNA for the CDR3: TGTGCCACCAGCAGAGATCCACCGGGATCCGGAAACACCATATATTTT. Its protein product is CATSRDPPGSGNTIYF.

The chain carries TRBV28 and TRBJ2-5; tentatively, D is TRBD2 (6 bases). Between the trimmed V and J ends, which lost 6 bases and 2 bases, there was a span of 16 bases. Germline V gene data show CDR1 as MDHEN and CDR2 as SYDVKM. This CDR3 comprises 15 residues. CDR3 sequence: CASRPPGGVQETQYF. DNA for the CDR3: TGTGCCAGCAGGCCCCCCGGGGGTGTACAAGAGACCCAGTACTTC.

This chain uses TRBV7-2 with TRBJ2-4; D possibly corresponds to TRBD2 (5 bases). The V and J ends lost 4 bases and 0 bases respectively, with 19 bases between them. CDR3 size: 18 residues. Germline CDR1 SGHTA, CDR2 FQGNSA. This chain's CDR3 is CASSSLGGSSVAKNIQYF. For the CDR3, the DNA is TGTGCCAGCAGCTCCCTCGGAGGCAGTTCAGTAGCCAAAAACATTCAGTACTTC.

This chain links TRBV19 with TRBJ2-3; 9 bases are a match to TRBD2. V lost 4 bases and J lost 5; bases outside the gene matches: 10. Per the germline V gene, CDR1 is LNHDA and CDR2 is SQIVND (reference sequence). The CDR3 contains 16 residues. The CDR3 DNA sequence: TGTGCCAGTAGTAGCAGCGGGGGGTCTAGGGGAGATACGCAGTATTTT. Translating gives CASSSSGGSRGDTQYF.

The chain uses TRBV6-5 and TRBJ2-7; D not resolved. V was cut by 2 bases and J by 7 bases, with 6 bases left in between. Germline lookup yields CDR1 MNHEY and CDR2 SVGAGI. CDR3 length: 11 amino acids. The chain's CDR3 is CASSYDREQYV. CDR3 in DNA: TGTGCCAGCAGTTACGACCGGGAGCAGTACGTC.

The CDR3 nucleotides are TGTGCCAGCCGCGGCCGGGACATTGGAAACACCATATATTTT. Translating gives CASRGRDIGNTIYF. The rearrangement uses TRBV27 and TRBJ1-3; D might be TRBD1 (6 bases). The ends were cut back, 8 bases at V and 3 bases at J, with 14 bases in the middle. In germline, CDR1 is MNHEY, CDR2 SMNVEV (reference sequence). This CDR3 has 14 amino acids.

The chain combines TRBV2 with TRBJ1-1; a possible D gene is TRBD1 (6 bases). Trimming pared 5 bases from V and 8 bases from J, leaving 15 bases between. From germline, CDR1 is SNHLY and CDR2 FYNNEI. CDR3 length: 13 residues. CDR3 coding DNA: TGTGCCAGCAGTACCGACAGGACCCTCGAAGCTTTCTTT. As protein: CASSTDRTLEAFF.

V usage is TRBV6-6 and J usage is TRBJ1-3; a weak D match, TRBD1 (6 bases). The V end was cut by 6 bases, the J end by 5 bases, with 11 bases between. Germline values: CDR1 MNHNY, CDR2 SVGAGI (reference sequence). The CDR3 runs 13 residues. CDR3 in DNA: TGTGCCAGCAGAACAGGGAGTAGAAACACCATATATTTT. It encodes CASRTGSRNTIYF.

The gene calls are TRBV3-1 (or the pseudogene TRBV3-2) and TRBJ2-5, with D possibly being TRBD1 (5 bases). The CDR3 consists of 15 residues. Trimming shortened V by 0 bases and J by 1 base, and 9 bases separated the two germline ends. The germline CDR1 and CDR2 sequences are LGHDT and YNNKEL (reference sequence). This CDR3 reads CASSQDTGAQETQYF. CDR3 bases: TGTGCCAGCAGCCAAGATACTGGGGCCCAAGAGACCCAGTACTTC.

A few counts support this clone. The chain couples TRBV19 to TRBJ1-3, with a possible D match to TRBD1 (6 bases). Germline loops: CDR1 LNHDA, CDR2 SQIVND (reference sequence). The CDR3 length is 13 residues. The V end lost 6 bases, the J end lost 9 bases, and 15 bases lay between the germline ends. The CDR3 protein is CASSRQGSGTIYF. DNA for the CDR3: TGTGCCAGTAGCCGGCAGGGGTCGGGCACCATATATTTT.

The chain is built from TRBV5-1 and TRBJ1-6; no clear D gene. The V gene's germline CDR1 is SGHRS and CDR2 YFSETQ. Deletions cut 2 bases from V and 8 bases from J, with 11 bases between. The CDR3 loop spans 14 amino acids. The CDR3 here is CASSLGQRDSPLHF. The CDR3 DNA reads TGCGCCAGCAGCTTAGGGCAGCGAGATTCACCCCTCCACTTT. Full variable domain (outside the CDR3, taken from reference TRBV5-1 and TRBJ1-6): KAGVTQTPRYLIKTRGQQVTLSCSPISGHRSVSWYQQTPGQGLQFLFEYFSETQRNKGNFPGRFSGRQFSNSRSEMNVSTLELGDSALYLCASSLGQRDSPLHFGNGTRLTVT.

This clone appeared a few times. Sequence at one end of the junction differs from germline and may be a read error. The chain carries TRBV6-6 and TRBJ1-1, with no clear D. Germline V gives CDR1 MNHNY, CDR2 SVGAGI (reference sequence). This CDR3 spans 10 amino acids. The CDR3 protein is CASSYTEAFF. The CDR3 DNA sequence: TGTGCCAGCAGTTACACCGAAGCTTTCTTT.

This rearrangement joins TRBV6-2 or TRBV6-3 to TRBJ1-5, with a tentative D call TRBD1 (6 bases). In germline, CDR1 is MNHEY, CDR2 SVGEGT. Trimming stripped 0 bases from V and 6 bases from J, with 18 bases between. The CDR3 is made up of 17 amino acids. The CDR3 spells CASSYSTLRGAGQPQHF. The DNA for the CDR3 is TGTGCCAGCAGTTACTCTACTTTACGGGGGGCAGGTCAGCCCCAGCATTTT.

This sequence joins TRBV18 and TRBJ1-1; D gene unclear. Trimming left V 3 bases short and J 1 base short, with 12 bases between. Germline V gives CDR1 KGHSH, CDR2 LQKENI. The CDR3 has 15 amino acids. In DNA, the CDR3 is TGTGCCAGCTCACCGAATGGACGGGCGAACACTGAAGCTTTCTTT. Protein: CASSPNGRANTEAFF.

The chain has TRBV24-1 and TRBJ2-5; maybe TRBD2 (5 bases). CDR1 is KGHDR and CDR2 is SFDVKD in the germline V gene. The ends were cut back, 3 bases at V and 3 bases at J, with 13 bases in the middle. CDR3 length: 15 amino acids. The CDR3 spells CATSDPGSAEETQYF. The CDR3 coding sequence is TGTGCCACCAGTGATCCGGGGTCGGCGGAAGAGACCCAGTACTTC.